This record looks at one TCR beta chain sequence and its context. Mismatch with germline at one junction end may stem from a read error. This sample includes further DNA sequences coding for the same CDR3. The record originates from a study of cytomegalovirus exposure and HLA in healthy donors. PCR amplification relied on 60 Vbeta primers (plus 13 Jbeta primers). The protocol was immunoSEQ multiplex PCR, while the TCRdb copy is restricted to in-frame clones and leaves out a portion. The sample comprises 160,000 or so clones, 70% to 80% of which are singletons, and 3.7% rests with the top ten. Germline V gives CDR1 MGHRA, CDR2 YSYEKL. This CDR3 spans 13 amino acids.

This chain connects TRBV4-1 to TRBJ2-2; weak D call: TRBD2 (5 bases). The sequence was collected from a man aged 30 to 39 in good health and CMV-seropositive. Sequenced sample: PBMCs. CDR3 region: CASSSRSTGELFF. CDR3 in DNA: TGCGCCAGCAGCTCCCGTTCCACCGGGGAGTTGTTTTTT.